This is a list of T cell receptor beta chains from one sample in a study of T-cell reconstitution after alpha-beta-depleted transplantation in children. TCRdb re-derived calls from the PCR reads in MiXCR, one entry per CDR3 protein. Counted here are around 600,000 distinct CDR3 sequences, around a sixth occurring once; the ten biggest clones make up 0.8% to 1.1%. Source: PBMCs from the stem cell graft donor, taken from the stem cell graft. Source of these receptors: a human donor who donated a stem cell graft to a child with acute myeloid leukemia. The CDR3 runs from the conserved cysteine through the conserved F or W. The D gene is left open where the match is weak. Expanded clones are given a class, and other clones once, few, many or no size at all.

D gene | J gene | V gene | clone size | CDR3 protein | CDR3 DNA
NA | TRBJ1-2 | TRBV9 | NA | CASSAQPVTSYGYTF | TGTGCCAGCAGCGCCCAGCCGGTGACTTCCTATGGCTACACCTTC
NA | TRBJ2-5 | TRBV2 | NA | CASSEGAKTQYF | TGTGCCAGCAGTGAAGGGGCTAAGACCCAGTACTTC
TRBD1 | TRBJ1-1 | TRBV20-1 | many | CSATPGQATEAFF | TGCAGTGCCACCCCGGGACAGGCAACTGAAGCTTTCTTT
TRBD1 | TRBJ2-3 | TRBV29-1 | many | CSGGQVPTDTQYF | TGCAGCGGGGGACAGGTCCCCACAGATACGCAGTATTTT
TRBD2 | TRBJ2-1 | TRBV20-1 | many | CSAPLAGAFYNEQFF | TGCAGTGCCCCCCTAGCGGGGGCCTTCTACAATGAGCAGTTCTTC
NA | TRBJ1-5 | TRBV20-1 | many | CSAEGQPAEPQHF | TGCAGTGCCGAGGGACAACCTGCCGAGCCCCAGCATTTT
NA | TRBJ2-3 | TRBV12-3/TRBV12-4 | few | CASSRADAGTQYF | TGTGCCAGCAGCCGTGCCGATGCGGGGACGCAGTATTTT
TRBD1 | TRBJ1-2 | TRBV7-7 | few | CASSYAGTGAPGYTF | TGTGCCAGCAGCTACGCCGGGACAGGGGCACCGGGCTACACCTTC
TRBD2 | TRBJ2-3 | TRBV5-1 | few | CASSLDRGSSTDTQYF | TGCGCCAGCAGCTTGGATCGCGGGAGTAGCACAGATACGCAGTATTTT
TRBD2 | TRBJ2-5 | TRBV4-2 | NA | CASSEDQRGVETQYF | TGTGCCAGCAGCGAAGACCAGCGGGGGGTGGAGACCCAGTACTTC
NA | TRBJ1-2 | TRBV20-1 | NA | CSARDLGAGRYGYSF | TGCAGTGCTAGAGATCTAGGGGCGGGTCGCTATGGCTACTCCTTC
NA | TRBJ2-3 | TRBV20-1 | NA | CSASSDLPSWVVGADTQYF | TGCAGTGCTAGCTCGGACTTGCCTAGCTGGGTGGTTGGCGCAGATACGCAGTATTTT
NA | TRBJ1-2 | TRBV7-2 | few | CASSLLRAGDYGYTF | TGTGCCAGCAGCTTACTCAGGGCAGGGGATTATGGCTACACCTTC
NA | TRBJ1-6 | TRBV5-5 | many | CASSFRGPNSPLHF | TGTGCCAGCAGCTTCCGGGGGCCCAATTCACCCCTCCACTTT
NA | TRBJ1-3 | TRBV29-1 | many | CSVGREGNTIYF | TGCAGCGTTGGCAGGGAGGGAAACACCATATATTTT
NA | TRBJ2-1 | TRBV6-1 | NA | CASSELRYRTDTEQFF | TGTGCCAGCAGTGAACTCCGGTATAGGACAGATACTGAGCAGTTCTTC
TRBD1 | TRBJ1-2 | TRBV20-1 | many | CSAWTGTNYGYTF | TGCAGTGCTTGGACAGGGACAAACTATGGCTACACCTTC
TRBD2 | TRBJ2-1 | TRBV12-3/TRBV12-4 | many | CASSFDRDYNYNEQFF | TGTGCCAGCAGTTTCGACCGGGACTACAACTACAATGAGCAGTTCTTC
NA | TRBJ2-3 | TRBV5-1 | few | CASSFVRGGDTQYF | TGCGCCAGCAGCTTTGTCAGGGGAGGGGATACGCAGTATTTT
NA | TRBJ2-2 | TRBV11-3 | few | CASSLVGLRDSYTGELFF | TGTGCCAGCAGCTTAGTGGGCCTCCGGGACTCGTACACCGGGGAGCTGTTTTTT
NA | TRBJ1-2 | TRBV6-5 | few | CASSYTENYGYTF | TGTGCCAGCAGTTACACAGAGAACTATGGCTACACCTTC
NA | TRBJ2-1 | TRBV29-1 | many | CSVEGLIVINEQFF | TGCAGCGTTGAAGGGCTCATAGTTATCAATGAGCAGTTCTTC
NA | TRBJ2-1 | TRBV12-3/TRBV12-4 | few | CASCLGENRQVGSYNEQFF | TGTGCCAGCTGTTTAGGTGAAAACCGACAGGTTGGCTCCTACAATGAGCAGTTCTTC
TRBD2 | TRBJ2-5 | TRBV20-1 | NA | CSASEGTSGGAVETQYF | TGCAGTGCTTCGGAAGGGACTAGCGGGGGGGCGGTTGAGACCCAGTACTTC
NA | TRBJ2-5 | TRBV7-2 | many | CASRSPTMETQYF | TGTGCCAGCAGGAGTCCGACGATGGAGACCCAGTACTTC
NA | TRBJ1-2 | TRBV20-1 | many | CSARDYSDLIYGYTF | TGCAGTGCTAGAGACTACAGCGATCTCATCTATGGCTACACCTTC
NA | TRBJ1-1 | TRBV28 | few | CASRQDMNTEAFF | TGTGCCAGCAGACAGGACATGAACACTGAAGCTTTCTTT
NA | TRBJ1-4 | TRBV7-8 | NA | CASSLFGGRQGSEKLFF | TGTGCCAGCAGCTTATTCGGGGGTCGGCAGGGAAGCGAAAAACTGTTTTTT
TRBD1 | TRBJ1-1 | TRBV12-3/TRBV12-4 | many | CASSWDSYTEAFF | TGTGCCAGCAGTTGGGACAGCTACACTGAAGCTTTCTTT
TRBD1 | TRBJ1-3 | TRBV20-1 | NA | CSALGNTGGALDTIYF | TGCAGTGCTCTGGGAAATACAGGGGGAGCTTTGGACACCATATATTTT
NA | TRBJ2-1 | TRBV6-1 | many | CASSPLGAVIDNEQFF | TGTGCCAGCAGTCCTCTAGGGGCGGTTATCGACAATGAGCAGTTCTTC